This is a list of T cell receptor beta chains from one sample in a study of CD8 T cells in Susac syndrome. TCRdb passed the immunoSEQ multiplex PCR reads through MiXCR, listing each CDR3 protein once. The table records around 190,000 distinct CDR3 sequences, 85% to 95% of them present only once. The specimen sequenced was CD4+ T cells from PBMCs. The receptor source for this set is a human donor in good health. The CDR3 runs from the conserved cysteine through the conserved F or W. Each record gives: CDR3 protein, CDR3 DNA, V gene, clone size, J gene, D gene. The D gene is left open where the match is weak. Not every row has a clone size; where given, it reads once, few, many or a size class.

CDR3 protein: CASSEYRGQYNEQFF; CDR3 DNA: TGTGCCAGCAGTGAATATCGGGGTCAATACAATGAGCAGTTCTTC; V gene: TRBV25-1; clone size: NA; J gene: TRBJ2-1; D gene: NA
CDR3 protein: CSAREAGGYIQYF; CDR3 DNA: TGCAGTGCTAGAGAAGCGGGGGGATACATTCAGTACTTC; V gene: TRBV20-1; clone size: NA; J gene: TRBJ2-4; D gene: TRBD2
CDR3 protein: CASSSDTEAFF; CDR3 DNA: TGTGCCAGCAGCTCTGACACTGAAGCTTTCTTT; V gene: TRBV5-4; clone size: few; J gene: TRBJ1-1; D gene: NA
CDR3 protein: CASSLTGPPYGYTF; CDR3 DNA: TGCGCCAGCAGCTTAACAGGGCCTCCCTATGGCTACACCTTC; V gene: TRBV5-1; clone size: NA; J gene: TRBJ1-2; D gene: NA
CDR3 protein: CASRTGPASTDTQYF; CDR3 DNA: TGCGCCAGCAGAACAGGGCCCGCTAGCACAGATACGCAGTATTTT; V gene: TRBV5-1; clone size: NA; J gene: TRBJ2-3; D gene: NA
CDR3 protein: CASSWDRVVGQPQHF; CDR3 DNA: TGTGCCAGCAGCTGGGACAGGGTAGTTGGTCAGCCCCAGCATTTT; V gene: TRBV12-3/TRBV12-4; clone size: once; J gene: TRBJ1-5; D gene: TRBD1
CDR3 protein: CASSIPRGGAVGETQYF; CDR3 DNA: TGTGCCAGCAGTATACCTAGGGGGGGGGCCGTCGGAGAGACCCAGTACTTC; V gene: TRBV28; clone size: NA; J gene: TRBJ2-5; D gene: NA
CDR3 protein: CATSRAGGLGYTF; CDR3 DNA: TGTGCCACCAGCAGAGCAGGGGGTCTGGGCTACACCTTC; V gene: TRBV15; clone size: NA; J gene: TRBJ1-2; D gene: TRBD1
CDR3 protein: CASSSFGTGRETQYF; CDR3 DNA: TGTGCCAGCAGTTCTTTTGGGACAGGGAGAGAGACCCAGTACTTC; V gene: TRBV12-3/TRBV12-4; clone size: NA; J gene: TRBJ2-5; D gene: TRBD1
CDR3 protein: CASSLTDRPHNEQFF; CDR3 DNA: TGTGCCAGCAGCTTGACGGACAGGCCCCACAATGAGCAGTTCTTC; V gene: TRBV5-4; clone size: NA; J gene: TRBJ2-1; D gene: TRBD1
CDR3 protein: CAITPGGANYGYTF; CDR3 DNA: TGTGCCATCACTCCGGGAGGGGCTAACTATGGCTACACCTTC; V gene: TRBV10-3; clone size: NA; J gene: TRBJ1-2; D gene: NA
CDR3 protein: CASSLIRGGGHTEAFF; CDR3 DNA: TGTGCCAGCAGTTTAATTCGCGGGGGGGGACACACTGAAGCTTTCTTT; V gene: TRBV12-3/TRBV12-4; clone size: NA; J gene: TRBJ1-1; D gene: NA
CDR3 protein: CSGGGGGGRSDIQYF; CDR3 DNA: TGCAGCGGTGGAGGGGGTGGGGGGCGAAGTGACATTCAGTACTTC; V gene: TRBV29-1; clone size: NA; J gene: TRBJ2-4; D gene: NA
CDR3 protein: CASSLRGTNEKLFF; CDR3 DNA: TGCGCCAGCAGCTTAAGGGGGACTAATGAAAAACTGTTTTTT; V gene: TRBV5-1; clone size: NA; J gene: TRBJ1-4; D gene: NA
CDR3 protein: CASSGTGAPRETQYF; CDR3 DNA: TGTGCCAGCAGCGGGACGGGGGCTCCGAGGGAGACCCAGTACTTC; V gene: TRBV9; clone size: NA; J gene: TRBJ2-5; D gene: NA
CDR3 protein: CACLQGRGGYTF; CDR3 DNA: TGTGCCTGTTTACAGGGTCGGGGTGGCTACACCTTC; V gene: TRBV28; clone size: NA; J gene: TRBJ1-2; D gene: NA